This T cell receptor beta chain was sequenced in a study of PD-1 blockade in classical Hodgkin lymphoma. The method was immunoSEQ multiplex PCR; TCRdb's version includes in-frame clones alone and lacks a portion of them. Of approximately 38,000 clones listed, 77% are singletons. V shed 3 bases, J shed 4 bases, and the junction held 9 bases outside the gene matches. Looked up from germline, CDR1 is LNHDA and CDR2 is SQIVND (reference sequence). The CDR3 contains 15 residues. Time point denoted: cycle 4 day 1 (C4D1), after less than 7 weeks of nivolumab. All trial patients relapsed after autologous stem cell transplantation.

The starting material was peripheral blood mononuclear cells (PBMCs), obtained before the fourth cycle of nivolumab. The gene calls are TRBV19 and TRBJ2-7, with TRBD2 matching over 7 bases. The sequence was collected from a human donor with classical Hodgkin lymphoma. The CDR3 spells CASSINAAGEYEQYF. In nucleotides, the CDR3 is TGTGCCAGTAGTATCAACGCCGCGGGGGAATACGAGCAGTACTTC. Supplemented by reference TRBV19 and TRBJ2-7, the full variable domain reads DGGITQSPKYLFRKEGQNVTLSCEQNLNHDAMYWYRQDPGQGLRLIYYSQIVNDFQKGDIAEGYSVSREKKESFPLTVTSAQKNPTAFYLCASSINAAGEYEQYFGPGTRLTVT.